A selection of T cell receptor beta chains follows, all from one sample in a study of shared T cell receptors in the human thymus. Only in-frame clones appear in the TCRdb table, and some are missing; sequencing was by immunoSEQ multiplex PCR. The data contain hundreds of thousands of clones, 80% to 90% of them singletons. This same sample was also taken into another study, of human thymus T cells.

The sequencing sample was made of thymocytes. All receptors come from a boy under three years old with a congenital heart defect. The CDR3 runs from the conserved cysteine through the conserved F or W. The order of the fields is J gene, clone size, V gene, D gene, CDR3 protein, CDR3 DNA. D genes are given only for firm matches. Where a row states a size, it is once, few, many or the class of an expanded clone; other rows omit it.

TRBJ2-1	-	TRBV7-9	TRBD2	CASSSGTSQSNEQFF	TGTGCCAGCAGCTCCGGGACTAGTCAGAGCAATGAGCAGTTCTTC
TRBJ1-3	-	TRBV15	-	CATSSFRDTEVYF	TGTGCCACCAGCAGTTTCCGGGACACCGAGGTATATTTT
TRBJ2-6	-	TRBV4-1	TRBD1	CASSQDRVWTGGANVLTF	TGCGCCAGCAGCCAAGACCGGGTCTGGACAGGCGGGGCCAACGTCCTGACTTTC
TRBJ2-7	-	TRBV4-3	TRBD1	CASSQERGWGQGIAYEQYF	TGCGCCAGCAGCCAAGAAAGAGGATGGGGACAGGGTATCGCCTACGAGCAGTACTTC
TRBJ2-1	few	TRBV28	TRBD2	CASSPTSGRCEQFF	TGTGCCAGCAGTCCTACTAGCGGGAGGTGTGAGCAGTTCTTC
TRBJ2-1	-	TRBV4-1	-	CASSQVTSSYNEQFF	TGCGCCAGCAGCCAAGTAACGAGCTCCTACAATGAGCAGTTCTTC
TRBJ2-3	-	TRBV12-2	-	CASRPSPKPDTDTQYF	TGTGCAAGTCGCCCCTCACCAAAACCAGACACAGATACGCAGTATTTT
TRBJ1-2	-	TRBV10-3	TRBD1	CAISVRGDSYGYTF	TGTGCCATCAGTGTCAGGGGGGACTCATATGGCTACACCTTC
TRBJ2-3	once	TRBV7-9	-	CASSLIPRDWRDTDTQYF	TGTGCCAGCAGCTTAATCCCCAGGGACTGGAGGGACACAGATACGCAGTATTTT
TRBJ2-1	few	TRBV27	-	CASSGKAGGQFF	TGTGCCAGCAGTGGAAAGGCAGGTGGGCAGTTCTTC
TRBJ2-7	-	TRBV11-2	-	CASSLSWAHEQYF	TGTGCCAGCAGCTTAAGTTGGGCCCACGAGCAGTACTTC
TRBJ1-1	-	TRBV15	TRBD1	CATSSSRGATEAFF	TGTGCCACCAGCAGTAGCAGGGGGGCCACTGAAGCTTTCTTT
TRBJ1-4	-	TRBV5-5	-	CASRQPNGTHSRGTNEKLFF	TGTGCCAGCAGACAACCCAACGGGACACACTCGCGTGGGACTAATGAAAAACTGTTTTTT
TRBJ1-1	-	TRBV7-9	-	CASSLDRTANTEAFF	TGTGCCAGCAGCTTAGATCGGACAGCTAACACTGAAGCTTTCTTT
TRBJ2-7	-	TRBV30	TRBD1	CAWSAYRGDYEQYF	TGTGCCTGGAGTGCTTACAGGGGCGACTACGAGCAGTACTTC
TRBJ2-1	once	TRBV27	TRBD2	CASSLTSGGHSYYNEQFF	TGTGCCAGCAGTCTTACTAGCGGGGGGCATTCCTATTACAATGAGCAGTTCTTC
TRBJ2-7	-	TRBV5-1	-	CASSWGDSPPGYEQYF	TGCGCCAGCAGCTGGGGGGACAGCCCTCCTGGCTACGAGCAGTACTTC
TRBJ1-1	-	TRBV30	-	CACKQKNTEAFF	TGTGCCTGTAAACAGAAAAACACTGAAGCTTTCTTT
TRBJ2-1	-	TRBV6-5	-	CASSYSRGWPNEQFF	TGTGCCAGCAGTTACTCGAGAGGTTGGCCCAATGAGCAGTTCTTC
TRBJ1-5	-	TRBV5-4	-	CASSLAGGNQPQHF	TGTGCCAGCAGCTTGGCGGGGGGTAATCAGCCCCAGCATTTT
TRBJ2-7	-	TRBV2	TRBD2	CASSDRGLAGGPTYEQYF	TGTGCCAGCTCGGACAGGGGACTAGCGGGAGGGCCGACCTACGAGCAGTACTTC
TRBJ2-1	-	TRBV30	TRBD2	CACPGGLNEQFF	TGTGCCTGCCCGGGGGGGCTGAATGAGCAGTTCTTC
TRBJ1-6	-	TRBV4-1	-	CASSQGTDDNSPLHF	TGCGCCAGCAGCCAAGGCACAGACGATAATTCACCCCTCCACTTT
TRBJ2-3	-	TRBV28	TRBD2	CASSPKLAGGLDTQYF	TGTGCCAGCAGTCCAAAACTAGCGGGAGGGTTAGATACGCAGTATTTT